Listed below are T cell receptor beta chains from one sample, sequenced in a study of blood T cell repertoires in COVID-19. Produced via immunoSEQ multiplex PCR; TCRdb's table is partial and in-frame only. The sample lists 340,000 or so clones, 80% to 90% occurring once. The sequenced sample was peripheral blood. These receptors all come from a man in his forties or fifties with active or convalescent COVID-19. The CDR3 runs from the conserved cysteine through the conserved F or W. The D gene is left open where the match is weak. Size tells how often a clone was seen (once, few, many) or the class of an expanded clone, and some rows leave it out.

-	TRBV7-9	-	TRBJ1-2	CASSYHREVNYGYTF	TGTGCCAGCAGCTATCACAGGGAAGTCAACTATGGCTACACCTTC
-	TRBV28	TRBD2	TRBJ2-7	CASSSRLAGEGSYEQYF	TGTGCCAGCAGCTCCCGGTTAGCGGGAGAGGGGTCCTACGAGCAGTACTTC
few	TRBV28	TRBD1	TRBJ1-1	CASSKLGQGAEGAFF	TGTGCCAGCAGTAAACTAGGACAGGGGGCGGAAGGAGCTTTCTTT
-	TRBV29-1	TRBD1	TRBJ1-1	CSGKGQANTEAFF	TGCAGCGGGAAGGGACAGGCGAACACTGAAGCTTTCTTT
-	TRBV7-2	TRBD2	TRBJ2-3	CASSLAPGGGGTDTQYF	TGTGCCAGCAGCTTAGCGCCCGGCGGGGGGGGCACAGATACGCAGTATTTT
once	TRBV5-1	-	TRBJ2-2	CASSLAASITGELFF	TGCGCCAGCAGCTTGGCCGCATCTATCACCGGGGAGCTGTTTTTT
-	TRBV11-1	-	TRBJ1-5	CASSSRLKAQHF	TGTGCCAGCAGCTCCCGGTTGAAAGCCCAGCATTTT
-	TRBV6-1	-	TRBJ1-2	CASSEAQGHYGYTF	TGTGCCAGCAGTGAAGCCCAGGGGCACTATGGCTACACCTTC
-	TRBV27	TRBD1	TRBJ2-7	CASSLTPPTGEYYEQYF	TGTGCCAGCAGTTTAACCCCTCCGACAGGGGAGTATTACGAGCAGTACTTC
once	TRBV27	TRBD1	TRBJ2-1	CASSAGGRYYNEQFF	TGTGCCAGCAGCGCAGGGGGCCGCTACTACAATGAGCAGTTCTTC
-	TRBV20-1	TRBD1	TRBJ1-2	CSPNRGEGYTF	TGCAGTCCCAACAGGGGGGAGGGCTACACCTTC
-	TRBV21-1	-	TRBJ2-7	CASRQNSYEQYF	TGTGCCAGCAGACAGAACTCCTACGAGCAGTACTTC
-	TRBV10-3	TRBD1	TRBJ2-7	CAISPRPGQGAYEQYF	TGTGCCATCAGCCCCAGACCGGGACAGGGGGCCTACGAGCAGTACTTC
-	TRBV2	-	TRBJ2-3	CASYGGTAVTDTQYF	TGTGCCAGCTATGGGGGGACCGCCGTCACAGATACGCAGTATTTT
-	TRBV5-6	-	TRBJ1-2	CASSFTPPGVYGYTF	TGTGCCAGCAGCTTTACCCCCCCAGGGGTCTATGGCTACACCTTC
-	TRBV5-8	-	TRBJ1-5	CASSFEQGWGYQPQHF	TGTGCCAGCAGCTTTGAACAGGGCTGGGGATATCAGCCCCAGCATTTT
-	TRBV5-1	-	TRBJ1-6	CASSLDIRREYSPLHF	TGCGCCAGCAGCTTGGATATCCGGAGGGAGTATTCACCCCTCCACTTT
-	TRBV6-2/TRBV6-3	-	TRBJ2-5	CASSRQETQYF	TGTGCCAGCAGTCGCCAAGAGACCCAGTACTTC
few	TRBV7-9	TRBD1	TRBJ2-1	CASSPGTGVYHEQFF	TGTGCCAGCAGCCCAGGGACAGGGGTCTACCATGAGCAGTTCTTC
-	TRBV5-1	-	TRBJ2-1	CASSFSGTSLYNEQFF	TGCGCCAGCAGCTTCTCCGGGACAAGCCTCTACAATGAGCAGTTCTTC
-	TRBV4-2	TRBD2	TRBJ2-3	CASSSLRTSGGEADTQYF	TGTGCCAGCAGCTCACTCCGGACTAGCGGGGGGGAAGCAGATACGCAGTATTTT
-	TRBV5-5	-	TRBJ2-3	CASSFRPDTQYF	TGTGCCAGCAGTTTCAGGCCGGATACGCAGTATTTT
-	TRBV6-5	TRBD1	TRBJ2-7	CASSRDRDSYEQYF	TGTGCCAGCAGCCGGGACAGAGATTCCTACGAGCAGTACTTC
once	TRBV5-4	TRBD1	TRBJ2-5	CASSLLGQGQETQYF	TGTGCCAGCAGCTTGCTAGGACAGGGACAAGAGACCCAGTACTTC
-	TRBV28	TRBD1	TRBJ1-4	CASSGGPGQPNEKLFF	TGTGCCAGCAGTGGGGGGCCGGGACAGCCTAATGAAAAACTGTTTTTT
-	TRBV19	-	TRBJ1-4	CASSLDSLNEKLFF	TGTGCCAGTAGCCTGGACAGTTTAAATGAAAAACTGTTTTTT
-	TRBV2	TRBD2	TRBJ2-5	CASSEYGTSGETQYF	TGTGCCAGCAGTGAATACGGGACTAGCGGAGAGACCCAGTACTTC